This is a list of T cell receptor beta chains from one sample in a study of vaccination and CD4 T cells after COVID-19. A single record per CDR3 protein comes from TCRdb applying MiXCR to the PCR reads. Among roughly 7,700 distinct CDR3 sequences listed, roughly 59% were seen once. Their cognate antigens are unknown. The specimen sequenced was CD4+ T cells from blood, cultured in vitro. The source is a human donor in good health. Both conserved end residues are part of each CDR3. A D gene is named only where the DNA matches it firmly. The size entry is marked missing in some rows and otherwise reads once, few, many or a size class.

D gene	J gene	V gene	clone size	CDR3 protein	CDR3 DNA
NA	TRBJ1-1	TRBV7-2	few	CASSTTRYNTEAFF	TGTGCCAGCAGCACAACCAGGTATAACACTGAAGCTTTCTTT
NA	TRBJ2-2	TRBV20-1	few	CSARDWFRGGELFF	TGCAGTGCTAGGGATTGGTTTAGGGGCGGGGAGCTGTTTTTT
NA	TRBJ1-1	TRBV5-4	NA	CASRAGLSTEAFF	TGTGCCAGCAGAGCCGGGTTGAGCACTGAAGCTTTCTTT
NA	TRBJ1-4	TRBV7-9	NA	CASRRVSGTTNEKLFF	TGTGCCAGCAGACGAGTGTCGGGAACGACTAATGAAAAACTGTTTTTT
NA	TRBJ1-2	TRBV6-1	NA	CASSEREGANYGYTF	TGTGCCAGCAGTGAAAGGGAAGGAGCTAACTATGGCTACACCTTC
NA	TRBJ1-2	TRBV30	NA	CACTLDSPSGYTF	TGTGCCTGCACCCTCGACAGTCCCTCGGGCTACACCTTC
NA	TRBJ1-4	TRBV7-9	once	CASSLGQGLFF	TGTGCCAGCAGCTTAGGGCAGGGCCTGTTTTTT
TRBD2	TRBJ2-2	TRBV5-6	NA	CASSFLAGRAGELFF	TGTGCCAGCAGCTTTTTAGCAGGGAGGGCCGGGGAGCTGTTTTTT
TRBD1	TRBJ2-7	TRBV7-9	few	CASSPKFRQGSDEQYF	TGTGCCAGCAGCCCAAAATTCCGACAGGGAAGCGACGAGCAGTACTTC
NA	TRBJ1-6	TRBV6-2/TRBV6-3	NA	CASSYSPPSPLHF	TGTGCCAGCAGTTACTCGCCTCCTTCACCCCTCCACTTT
TRBD1	TRBJ2-5	TRBV19	NA	CASSGNRGGETQYF	TGTGCCAGTAGTGGGAACAGGGGTGGGGAGACCCAGTACTTC
TRBD2	TRBJ2-5	TRBV6-2/TRBV6-3	few	CASSPSAGGSIGTQYF	TGTGCCAGCAGCCCCAGTGCGGGGGGGTCCATAGGGACCCAGTACTTC
TRBD1	TRBJ1-2	TRBV20-1	NA	CSALGQGLNYGYTF	TGCAGTGCTCTAGGACAGGGACTAAACTATGGCTACACCTTC
NA	TRBJ1-1	TRBV11-2	NA	CASSLTGIAVTEAFF	TGTGCCAGCAGCTTAACAGGGATTGCGGTCACTGAAGCTTTCTTT
TRBD2	TRBJ2-3	TRBV5-5	NA	CASSLYPSGTSTDTQYF	TGTGCCAGCAGCTTGTACCCTAGCGGAACTAGCACAGATACGCAGTATTTT
NA	TRBJ2-3	TRBV20-1	few	CSAPGGSTDTQYF	TGCAGTGCTCCCGGCGGTAGCACAGATACGCAGTATTTT
NA	TRBJ1-5	TRBV7-2	NA	CASSLEGRGSNQPQHF	TGTGCCAGTAGCTTAGAGGGTAGGGGTTCCAATCAGCCCCAGCATTTT
NA	TRBJ2-3	TRBV20-1	few	CSARDRAGSVTDTQYF	TGCAGTGCTAGAGATCGCGCCGGGAGTGTCACAGATACGCAGTATTTT
NA	TRBJ1-1	TRBV6-2/TRBV6-3	NA	CASEGGGHGDTEAFF	TGTGCCAGCGAAGGAGGAGGCCACGGGGACACTGAAGCTTTCTTT
NA	TRBJ1-1	TRBV30	NA	CALSRLAGEAFF	TGTGCCTTGTCCCGCTTAGCGGGCGAAGCTTTCTTT
TRBD1	TRBJ1-2	TRBV7-2	NA	CASCLDNRGREGYTF	TGTGCCAGCTGCTTAGACAACAGGGGGCGGGAGGGCTACACCTTC
NA	TRBJ1-1	TRBV10-1	few	CASSDSGNTEAFF	TGCGCCAGCAGTGATTCGGGGAACACTGAAGCTTTCTTT